The 23 T cell receptor beta chains below were found in one sample sequenced in a study of T cells after yellow fever vaccination. TCRdb re-called the 5' RACE reads through MiXCR, storing one row per CDR3 protein. The table lists some 390,000 distinct CDR3 sequences, around 20% of them singletons. The source material was PBMCs, sampled before the yellow fever booster vaccination. Source of these receptors: a man younger than 35 who received the YFV17D yellow fever vaccine.

This clonotype was picked up a small number of times. The chain joins TRBV6-5 to TRBJ2-3; D gene ambiguous. The CDR3 contains 10 residues. Trimming stripped 10 bases from V and 6 bases from J, with 8 bases between. Germline CDR1 and CDR2: MNHEY and SVGAGI. The CDR3 loop reads CATTADTQYF. In DNA, the CDR3 is TGTGCCACCACCGCGGATACGCAGTATTTT.

This clonotype was seen only a few times. The genes are TRBV7-9 and TRBJ1-1; D is undetermined. The CDR3 length is 13 residues. Germline V gene data show CDR1 as SEHNR and CDR2 as FQNEAQ (reference sequence). Deletions cut 7 bases from V and 1 base from J, with 10 bases between. CDR3 in amino acids: CASTPVENTEAFF. CDR3 sequence (DNA): TGTGCCAGCACACCGGTTGAGAACACTGAAGCTTTCTTT. Combining the CDR3 with reference TRBV7-9 and TRBJ1-1 gives the whole variable domain DTGVSQNPRHKITKRGQNVTFRCDPISEHNRLYWYRQTLGQGPEFLTYFQNEAQLEKSRLLSDRFSAERPKGSFSTLEIQRTEQGDSAMYLCASTPVENTEAFFGQGTRLTVV.

The chain links TRBV4-1 to TRBJ2-2; D not resolved. Germline CDR1 MGHRA, CDR2 YSYEKL. This CDR3 contains 15 residues. V lost 2 bases to trimming and J lost 2 bases, with 9 bases between them. The DNA of the CDR3 is TGCGCCAGCAGCCAACCTATCCATAACACCGGGGAGCTGTTTTTT. It codes for CASSQPIHNTGELFF.

This clonotype has only a few counts. The gene calls are TRBV23-1 and TRBJ2-4; the D gene is possibly TRBD2 (7 bases). TRBV23-1 is flagged as an ORF with uncertain function. The CDR3 is 15 amino acids. V was clipped by 7 bases and J by 3 bases, with 16 bases between them. Written as DNA, the CDR3 is TGCGCCAGCACCCTCGGGGGGCACGGCAAAAACATTCAGTACTTC. It codes for CASTLGGHGKNIQYF.

This clonotype has only a few counts. The V and J genes are TRBV7-9 and TRBJ2-7; D gene unclear. V lost 4 bases and J 7 bases, leaving 8 bases between the germline ends. The CDR3 runs 11 residues. Per the germline V gene, CDR1 is SEHNR and CDR2 is FQNEAQ (reference sequence). The CDR3: CASSSAGEQYV. CDR3 sequence (DNA): TGTGCCAGCAGCTCCGCCGGGGAGCAGTACGTC.

A few counts support this clonotype. The rearrangement links TRBV6-2 or TRBV6-3 to TRBJ1-3; 7 nucleotides match TRBD1. Trimming took 6 bases from V and 2 from J; bases not matched to a gene: 4. Germline CDR1 is MNHEY and CDR2 is SVGEGT. CDR3 length: 14 residues. CDR3 sequence: CASSSGQPGNTIYF. The CDR3 nucleotides read TGTGCCAGCAGCTCGGGACAGCCTGGAAACACCATATATTTT.

This clonotype was detected only a few times. V and J are TRBV15 and TRBJ2-1, with 8 bases matching TRBD2. Unmatched junction bases numbered 6, after V lost 0 bases and J lost 5 bases. The CDR3 length is 16 residues. Germline values: CDR1 LNHNV, CDR2 YYDKDF (reference sequence). This CDR3 reads CATSRDYGLANNEQFF. DNA for the CDR3: TGTGCCACCAGCAGAGATTACGGACTAGCAAACAATGAGCAGTTCTTC.

This clonotype was seen a few times. V is TRBV9 and J is TRBJ1-1; D is undetermined. Germline assignment: CDR1 SGDLS and CDR2 YYNGEE. CDR3 length equals 15 residues. Trimming took off 0 bases at V and 4 bases at J, with 13 bases between the two ends. The CDR3 spells CASSVVKSKSTEAFF. DNA for the CDR3: TGTGCCAGCAGCGTAGTTAAGTCAAAAAGCACTGAAGCTTTCTTT. The full variable domain, in which reference TRBV9 and TRBJ1-1 provide the parts outside the CDR3, is DSGVTQTPKHLITATGQRVTLRCSPRSGDLSVYWYQQSLDQGLQFLIQYYNGEERAKGNILERFSAQQFPDLHSELNLSSLELGDSALYFCASSVVKSKSTEAFFGQGTRLTVV.

This clonotype was observed a handful of times. The chain links TRBV2 to TRBJ2-2; unclear D gene. CDR3 length: 13 residues. Trimming cost V 4 bases and J 9 bases, with 12 bases left between them. Germline V gene data show CDR1 as SNHLY and CDR2 as FYNNEI. CDR3 loop: CASSAQTPRELFF. CDR3 DNA: TGTGCCAGCAGTGCCCAGACCCCGCGGGAGCTGTTTTTT. The full variable domain, in which reference TRBV2 and TRBJ2-2 provide the parts outside the CDR3, is EPEVTQTPSHQVTQMGQEVILRCVPISNHLYFYWYRQILGQKVEFLVSFYNNEISEKSEIFDDQFSVERPDGSNFTLKIRSTKLEDSAMYFCASSAQTPRELFFGEGSRLTVL.

This chain joins TRBV5-1 and TRBJ2-5, with TRBD2 identical over 7 bases. The CDR3 extends over 15 amino acids. J gave up 4 bases and V 2 bases, and 8 bases lay outside the gene matches. Germline lookup yields CDR1 SGHRS and CDR2 YFSETQ. Here the CDR3 DNA reads TGCGCCAGCAGCTTCGTCCCGGGGGGACGAGAGACCCAGTACTTC. This translates into CASSFVPGGRETQYF.

This chain uses TRBV7-2 with TRBJ2-1; 10 nucleotides line up with TRBD2. The CDR3 sequence is 17 residues long. Germline CDR1 and CDR2: SGHTA and FQGNSA. The V and J ends lost 1 base and 10 bases, in that order; junction bases with no gene match: 13. DNA of the CDR3: TGTGCCAGCAGCTTAGTCCCTAGCGGGGGCCTCCGCTCGGAGCAGTTCTTC. Amino acid sequence: CASSLVPSGGLRSEQFF.

This clonotype was picked up a small number of times. The rearrangement uses TRBV18 and TRBJ2-7; tentative D call: TRBD1 (6 bases). The V end lost 3 bases, the J end lost 5 bases, and 14 bases lay between the germline ends. From germline, CDR1 is KGHSH and CDR2 LQKENI. The length of the CDR3 is 14 residues. The CDR3 protein is CASSPSTGWDEQYF. CDR3 DNA: TGTGCCAGCTCACCTTCTACAGGGTGGGACGAGCAGTACTTC.

The rearrangement joins TRBV4-1 to TRBJ1-5; D is possibly TRBD1 (5 bases). The CDR3 runs 13 residues. V lost 1 base and J 7 bases, leaving 8 bases between the germline ends. CDR1 and CDR2 from the germline V gene are MGHRA and YSYEKL. For the CDR3, the DNA is TGCGCCAGCAGCCAAGTATGGGGGCAGCCCCAGCATTTT. It yields the protein CASSQVWGQPQHF.

This chain connects TRBV4-1 to TRBJ2-1; TRBD2 might be the D (5 bases). CDR1 MGHRA and CDR2 YSYEKL come from the germline V gene. The CDR3 length is 15 residues. V was pared by 0 bases and J by 8 bases, with 14 bases between. CDR3 amino acids: CASSQEARGLHEQFF. The CDR3 bases are TGCGCCAGCAGCCAAGAGGCCCGGGGTCTTCATGAGCAGTTCTTC.

This clonotype was recorded a few times. The chain uses TRBV20-1 and TRBJ1-1, with a weak D call TRBD1 (5 bases). In germline, CDR1 is DFQATT, CDR2 SNEGSKA (reference sequence). The CDR3 length is 12 residues. CDR3 coding DNA: TGCAAGCACGGGGCGCTGAACACTGAAGCTTTCTTT. As protein: CKHGALNTEAFF.

As regards this clonotype: The germline gene is not matched at one end of the junction; a read error may be the cause. The chain has TRBV14 and TRBJ2-5; D not certain. The germline V gene encodes CDR1 SGHDN and CDR2 FVKESK. The CDR3 has 13 residues. CDR3 amino acids: CASSHGPAETQYF. As DNA, the CDR3 is TGTGCCAGCAGCCATGGGCCCGCAGAGACGCAGTACTTC.

At least ten counts were recorded for this clonotype. The genes are TRBV7-9 and TRBJ2-3; 12 positions agree with TRBD2. Germline CDR1 is SEHNR and CDR2 is FQNEAQ (reference sequence). The CDR3 has 15 amino acids. After removal of 5 bases from V and 3 bases from J, the junction contained 3 bases not matched to a gene. CDR3 protein: CASSLTSGGTDTQYF. In nucleotides, the CDR3 is TGTGCCAGCAGCCTGACTAGCGGGGGTACAGATACGCAGTATTTT.

The table lists this clonotype with a few counts. This sequence joins TRBV30 and TRBJ1-2; no firm D call. V was clipped by 3 bases and J by 5 bases, with 10 bases between them. CDR1 is GTSNPN, CDR2 SVGIG, per germline (reference sequence). This CDR3 region has 12 residues. CDR3 in amino acids: CAWSRQAYGYTF. The CDR3 DNA sequence: TGTGCCTGGAGCAGGCAGGCATATGGCTACACCTTC.

The chain links TRBV12-3 or TRBV12-4 to TRBJ1-1, with unresolved D. CDR3 length: 12 residues. Trimming pared 3 bases from V and 11 bases from J, leaving 13 bases between. CDR3 nucleotide sequence: TGTGCCAGCAGTTTCGGGAATACTCGGGCTTTCTTT. Protein sequence: CASSFGNTRAFF.

This clonotype was counted only a few times. The chain is built from TRBV7-2 and TRBJ2-5; 10 bases line up with TRBD1. Germline-derived CDR1 and CDR2 are SGHTA and FQGNSA. This CDR3 has 15 residues. V lost 5 bases to trimming and J lost 4 bases; unmatched junction nucleotides: 7. The CDR3 DNA reads as TGTGCCAGCAGCATAGGGACAGGGGTCCGAGAGACCCAGTACTTC. This sequence encodes CASSIGTGVRETQYF.

The chain combines TRBV29-1 with TRBJ2-1; D remains unclear. V gave up 3 bases and J gave up 2 bases, with 11 bases separating them. Germline V gene sequence: CDR1 SQVTM, CDR2 ANQGSEA. The CDR3 is made up of 14 amino acids. The CDR3 sequence is CSVEGITAYNEQFF. The CDR3 nucleotides are TGCAGCGTTGAGGGGATTACCGCCTACAATGAGCAGTTCTTC.

This clonotype occurred a few times. The CDR3: CASSYPGNYGNTIYF. CDR3 DNA: TGTGCCAGCAGCTACCCGGGAAATTATGGAAACACCATATATTTT. The chain has TRBV5-4 and TRBJ1-3; D uncertain. Germline loops: CDR1 SGHNT, CDR2 YYREEE (reference sequence). V dropped 3 bases and J dropped 3 bases, with 13 bases sitting between them. The CDR3 runs to 15 residues.

The sample holds many counts of this clonotype. This sequence joins TRBV4-3 and TRBJ2-1; unclear D gene. Trimming removed 0 bases from V and 0 bases from J, with 6 bases in between. The V gene's germline CDR1 is LGHNA and CDR2 YSLEER. This CDR3 has 15 residues. DNA of the CDR3: TGCGCCAGCAGCCAAGAACAGAGCTCCTACAATGAGCAGTTCTTC. Residues: CASSQEQSSYNEQFF.